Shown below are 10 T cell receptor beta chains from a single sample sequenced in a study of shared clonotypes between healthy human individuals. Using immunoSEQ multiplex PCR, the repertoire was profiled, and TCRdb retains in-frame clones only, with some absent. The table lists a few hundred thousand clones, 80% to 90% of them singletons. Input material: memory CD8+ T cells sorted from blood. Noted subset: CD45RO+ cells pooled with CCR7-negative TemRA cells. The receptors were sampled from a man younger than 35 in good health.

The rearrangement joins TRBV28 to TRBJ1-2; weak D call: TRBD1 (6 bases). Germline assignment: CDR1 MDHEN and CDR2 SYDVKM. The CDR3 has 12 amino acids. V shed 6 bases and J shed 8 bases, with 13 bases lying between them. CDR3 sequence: CASRQGTGGYTF. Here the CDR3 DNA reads TGTGCCAGCAGGCAGGGGACCGGGGGCTACACCTTC.

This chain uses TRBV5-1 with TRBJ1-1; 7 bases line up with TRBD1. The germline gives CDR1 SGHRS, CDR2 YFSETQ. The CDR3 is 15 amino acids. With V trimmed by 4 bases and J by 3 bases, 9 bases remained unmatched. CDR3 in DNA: TGCGCCAGCAGCCAACACGACAGGGTTGACACTGAAGCTTTCTTT. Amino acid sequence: CASSQHDRVDTEAFF. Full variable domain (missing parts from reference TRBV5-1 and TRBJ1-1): KAGVTQTPRYLIKTRGQQVTLSCSPISGHRSVSWYQQTPGQGLQFLFEYFSETQRNKGNFPGRFSGRQFSNSRSEMNVSTLELGDSALYLCASSQHDRVDTEAFFGQGTRLTVV.

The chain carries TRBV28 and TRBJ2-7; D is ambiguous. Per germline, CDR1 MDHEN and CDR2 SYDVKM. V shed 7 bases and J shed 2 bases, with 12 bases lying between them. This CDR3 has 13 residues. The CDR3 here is CASTTSRAYEQYF. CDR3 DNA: TGTGCCAGCACCACATCCAGAGCCTACGAGCAGTACTTC.

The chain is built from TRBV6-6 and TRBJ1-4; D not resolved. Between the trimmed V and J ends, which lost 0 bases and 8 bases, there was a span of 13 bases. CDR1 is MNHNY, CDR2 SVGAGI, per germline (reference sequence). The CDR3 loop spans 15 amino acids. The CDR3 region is CASSYSSQVYEKLFF. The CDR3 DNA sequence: TGTGCCAGCAGTTACTCGAGTCAGGTCTACGAAAAACTGTTTTTT.

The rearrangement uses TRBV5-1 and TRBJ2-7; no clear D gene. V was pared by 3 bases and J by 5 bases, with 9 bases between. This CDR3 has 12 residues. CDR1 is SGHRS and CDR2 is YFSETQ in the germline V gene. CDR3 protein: CASSSAADEQYF. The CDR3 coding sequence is TGCGCCAGCAGCTCCGCCGCCGACGAGCAGTACTTC.

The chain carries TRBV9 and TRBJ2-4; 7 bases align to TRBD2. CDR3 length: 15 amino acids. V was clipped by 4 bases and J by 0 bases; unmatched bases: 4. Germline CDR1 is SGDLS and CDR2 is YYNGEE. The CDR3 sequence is CASSPGLLAKNIQYF. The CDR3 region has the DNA TGTGCCAGCAGCCCGGGACTACTAGCCAAAAACATTCAGTACTTC.

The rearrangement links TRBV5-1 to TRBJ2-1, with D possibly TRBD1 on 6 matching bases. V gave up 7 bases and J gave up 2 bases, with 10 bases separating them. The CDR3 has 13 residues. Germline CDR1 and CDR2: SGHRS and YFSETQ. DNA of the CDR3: TGCGCCAGCTGCTGGGACACCTACAATGAGCAGTTCTTC. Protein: CASCWDTYNEQFF.

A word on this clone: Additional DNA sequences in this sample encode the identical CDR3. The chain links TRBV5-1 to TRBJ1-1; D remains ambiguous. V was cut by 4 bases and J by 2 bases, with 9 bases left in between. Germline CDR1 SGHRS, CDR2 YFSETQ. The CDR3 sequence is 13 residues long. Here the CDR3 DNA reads TGCGCCAGCAGCCCCGGACTTAACACTGAAGCTTTCTTT. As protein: CASSPGLNTEAFF.

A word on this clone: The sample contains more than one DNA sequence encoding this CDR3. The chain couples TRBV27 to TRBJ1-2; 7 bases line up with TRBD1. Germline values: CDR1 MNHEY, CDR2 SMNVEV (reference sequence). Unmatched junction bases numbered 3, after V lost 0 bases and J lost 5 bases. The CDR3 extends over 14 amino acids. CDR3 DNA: TGTGCCAGCAGTTTATCGGCACAGGGGTATGGCTACACCTTC. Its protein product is CASSLSAQGYGYTF.

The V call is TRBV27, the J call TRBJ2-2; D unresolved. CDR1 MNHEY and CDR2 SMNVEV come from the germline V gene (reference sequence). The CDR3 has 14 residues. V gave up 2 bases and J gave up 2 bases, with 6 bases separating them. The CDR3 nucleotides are TGTGCCAGCAGTTTAAGTCCTAACACCGGGGAGCTGTTTTTT. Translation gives CASSLSPNTGELFF.